Sequencing of this T cell receptor (beta chain) was carried out in a study of blood T cell repertoires in COVID-19. About the research overall: Material from acute and convalescent COVID-19 was sourced from the United States, Italy and Spain. PBMCs, B-cell-depleted T cells, or T cells provided the cDNA or gDNA that made up the material.

In the study's own analysis: Amplification of reference gene primers provided the estimated nucleated cell counts. Using immunoSEQ multiplex PCR, the repertoire was profiled, and TCRdb retains in-frame clones only, with some absent. V, J and clone size were drawn from that table, and D and trimming were deduced from the DNA. Of fewer than 200,000 clones listed, about 83% are singletons. The V and J ends lost 0 bases and 2 bases respectively, with 8 bases between them. The CDR3 has 15 residues. Germline loops: CDR1 MNHEY, CDR2 SMNVEV (reference sequence). This clonotype was sampled from an elderly woman with acute or convalescent COVID-19. Sequenced sample: peripheral blood. The V gene is TRBV27, the J gene TRBJ1-5; D remains unclear. The DNA for the CDR3 is TGTGCCAGCAGTTTATCGTGGGGAGGCAATCAGCCCCAGCATTTT. The encoded protein is CASSLSWGGNQPQHF.